This T cell receptor (beta chain) was captured by sequencing in a study of blood T cell repertoires in COVID-19 (dated by TCRdb to about 2020). In terms of the full investigation: The collaborator samples originated in the United States, Italy and Spain and spanned the acute and convalescent phases of COVID-19. The prospective study material was composed of cDNA or gDNA derived from T cells, B-cell-depleted T cells, or PBMCs. The dataset comprised deeply sampled blood TCRbeta repertoires from subjects exposed to, actively infected with, or recovered from COVID-19. The repertoires were made available in a free public database intended to serve as a resource for research on the immune response to SARS-CoV-2. The samples were drawn from two sources: the first 160 participants of the ongoing ImmuneRACE study, and 950 to 1,500 subjects contributed by 6 global collaborators. The sample metadata nearly always contained a de-identified subject ID, COVID-19 status, age in years and sex. HLA class I and class II types, where available, came from metadata supplied by the sample provider rather than from assay-based typing.

Enrolling through a virtual design, the prospective study's participants ranged in age from roughly 18 to 89 years and lived across about two dozen United States geographic areas. Cohort assignment in the prospective study relied on participant-reported clinical history from a screening survey and a study questionnaire. In the prospective study, whole blood, serum and a nasopharyngeal or oropharyngeal swab were collected from each participant by mobile phlebotomists. Over a 2-month period, participants in the prospective study had the option of providing additional blood draws and questionnaires. Before DNA extraction, blood samples from the prospective study were shipped at room temperature or frozen. The research as a whole found: Clinical and demographic metadata were provided uncurated, with the amount varying by source and participant.

As for this clone: Its binding antigen is unknown. Base qualities are not recorded, but no much larger clone differs from it by a single base.

TCRbeta CDR3 regions were amplified from genomic DNA using the immunoSEQ Assay, a bias-controlled multiplex PCR. For the original study's pipeline: Within the assay, amplification of reference gene primers was used to estimate how many nucleated cells each sample contained. Sequence reads were collapsed and filtered to measure the absolute abundance of every unique TCRbeta CDR3 rearrangement. For each sample, productive Simpson clonality was calculated as the square root of Simpson's diversity index across productive rearrangements. TCRdb retrieved this table from immuneACCESS and kept in-frame rearrangements only. Not all clones are present; in checked studies, unresolved V genes account for under half, and no reason is known for the remainder. V and J calls and clone size come straight from that table; D and trimming were deduced from the DNA. Within this sample are approximately 240,000 clones, with about 85% of them counted one time only. The ten largest clones add up to about 6% of the sample.

CDR1 LGHDT and CDR2 YNNKEL are derived from the germline V gene (reference sequence). Counted from cysteine to phenylalanine, this CDR3 has 15 amino acids. CDR3 DNA only is kept here, 45 bases in frame from base 1. Germline trimming: 2 bases from V, 8 bases from J; junction bases outside gene matches: 10. This TCR was sampled from a woman in her 30s with acute COVID-19. This chain is built from TRBV3-1 (or the pseudogene TRBV3-2) and TRBJ1-2; 8 bases in the junction line up with TRBD1. The sample taken for sequencing was PBMCs or T cells enriched from blood (not recorded which). The DNA sequence follows: TGTGCCAGCAGCCAATATACAGGGGGAAGGATGGGCTACACCTTC. Its protein is CASSQYTGGRMGYTF.